This note documents a single T cell receptor beta chain sequence. Its antigen is not known. The CDR3 sequence is 18 residues long. The record originates from a study of CXCR3-negative and CXCR3-positive naive CD8 T cells. General study points: Greater hydrophobicity was found in TRB CDR3s of CXCR3-positive naive cells than of CXCR3-negative naive cells.

Cells that were CD45RO-CCR7+CD27+CD95- constituted naive CD8+ T cells. UMI-labeled 5' RACE yielded the TRB cDNA libraries. TCRdb reprocessed the 5' RACE reads, with one entry per CDR3 protein and no DNA. This specimen shows roughly 110,000 distinct CDR3 sequences; the ten leading clones hold 0.38%. The sample comprised naive CXCR3+ CD8+ T cells from blood. Indicated subset: CD45RO-CCR7+CD27+CD95- naive CD8+ T cells expressing CXCR3 (TNR3+). The V call is TRBV12-3 or TRBV12-4, the J call TRBJ1-2. The sequence came from a human donor in good health. Some clones in this sample may be carry-over from other donors' samples. The CDR3 protein is CASSPIGEVSDRYYGYTF.